The entry below describes one T cell receptor beta chain. Germline V gene data show CDR1 as SNHLY and CDR2 as FYNNEI. With 2 bases clipped from V and 4 bases from J, the junction kept 8 bases outside the gene matches. This CDR3 has 16 amino acids. Authors' methods: Reference gene primer amplification gave estimated nucleated cell counts. The assay was immunoSEQ multiplex PCR, and TCRdb's table has in-frame clones only and misses some. V and J calls and clone size come straight from that table; D and trimming were deduced from the DNA. The data show about 140,000 clones, with 70% to 90% seen just once and 9.5% to 12% held by the top ten. The data stem from a study of blood T cell repertoires in COVID-19. Study details: From the United States, Italy and Spain came samples of acute and convalescent COVID-19. Nucleic acid was either cDNA or gDNA, and it came from T cells, B-cell-depleted T cells, or PBMCs.

Sequenced: peripheral blood. The sequence was obtained from a woman older than 75 with acute or convalescent COVID-19. The chain recombines TRBV2 with TRBJ2-5; 9 bases align to TRBD1. The CDR3 sequence: CASSERGTGGPETQYF. CDR3 bases: TGTGCCAGCAGTGAACGGGGTACAGGGGGCCCAGAGACCCAGTACTTC.